The entry that follows covers one T cell receptor beta chain sequence. The target antigen is unknown. Germline values: CDR1 SGHVS, CDR2 FNYEAQ. The CDR3 contains 17 residues. V lost 2 bases and J 0 bases, leaving 13 bases between the germline ends. The PCR made use of 60 Vbeta and 13 Jbeta primers. The data were produced by immunoSEQ multiplex PCR, yet TCRdb's version contains in-frame clones alone and is incomplete. This sample has more than 100,000 clones; approximately 78% occur once, and the top ten carry 3.3%. Each donor was healthy, and each was a bone marrow donor. These data come from a study of cytomegalovirus exposure and HLA in healthy donors. The wider study: Within the Caucasian-associated ancestry cluster were under 85% of the roughly 400 genotyped donors. Study outcomes and limitations: Later analysis indicated greater clonal expansion among HLA-associated TCR beta chains than among equally common other chains.

The chain joins TRBV7-6 to TRBJ2-2; maybe TRBD1 (5 bases). The source of this sequence is a woman in her twenties or thirties in good health and CMV-seropositive. The sequencing input was PBMCs. DNA for the CDR3: TGTGCCAGCAGCTTACGGTCAGGACACCCGAACACCGGGGAGCTGTTTTTT. Translation gives CASSLRSGHPNTGELFF.